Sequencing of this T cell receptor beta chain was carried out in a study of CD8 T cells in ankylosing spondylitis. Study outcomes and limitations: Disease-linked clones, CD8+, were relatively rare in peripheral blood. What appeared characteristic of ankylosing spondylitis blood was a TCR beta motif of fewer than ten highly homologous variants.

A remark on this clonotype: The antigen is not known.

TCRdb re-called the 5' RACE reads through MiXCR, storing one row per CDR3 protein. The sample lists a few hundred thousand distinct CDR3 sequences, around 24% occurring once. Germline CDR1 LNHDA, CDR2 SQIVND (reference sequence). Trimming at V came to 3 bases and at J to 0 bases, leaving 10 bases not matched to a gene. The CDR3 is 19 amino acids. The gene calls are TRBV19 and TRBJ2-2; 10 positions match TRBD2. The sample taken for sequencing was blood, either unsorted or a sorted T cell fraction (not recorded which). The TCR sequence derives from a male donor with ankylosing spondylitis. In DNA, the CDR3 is TGTGCCAGTAGTATCACGGGTAGCGGGAGGAGACCGAACACCGGGGAGCTGTTTTTT. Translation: CASSITGSGRRPNTGELFF.